This T cell receptor beta chain was identified in a study of blood T cell repertoires in COVID-19 (dated by TCRdb to the early 2020s). For context, the study as a whole: The collaborator samples originated in the United States, Italy and Spain and spanned the acute and convalescent phases of COVID-19. Where HLA class I and class II types were available, the types were taken from metadata supplied by the sample provider, not from assay-based typing. A de-identified subject ID, COVID-19 status, age in years and sex were almost always included in the sample metadata. The repertoires were released in a freely available public database meant as a resource for research on the immune response to SARS-CoV-2. The prospective study material was composed of cDNA or gDNA derived from T cells, B-cell-depleted T cells, or PBMCs. Samples were obtained from the ongoing ImmuneRACE study (first 160 participants) and from 1,254 subjects provided by 6 global collaborators. Subjects who had been exposed to COVID-19, were actively infected with it, or had recovered from it provided the deeply sampled blood TCRbeta repertoires that made up the dataset. Overall results and qualifications from the work: The amount of clinical and demographic metadata varied by source and participant and was provided uncurated.

TCRbeta CDR3 regions were amplified from genomic DNA by means of the immunoSEQ Assay, a bias-controlled multiplex PCR. In the authors' own workflow: The number of nucleated cells in each sample was estimated from the amplification of reference gene primers within the assay. Sequence reads were collapsed and filtered to measure the absolute abundance of every unique TCRbeta CDR3 rearrangement. For each sample, productive Simpson clonality was calculated as the square root of Simpson's diversity index over productive rearrangements. TCRdb holds this immuneACCESS table with in-frame rearrangements only. Some clones are missing; in checked studies, unresolved V genes explain under half, and the rest has no known cause. V, J and clone size were drawn from that table, and D and trimming were deduced from the DNA. Recorded for this sample are some 450,000 clones; 88% of them occurred a single time. The ten most abundant clones make up roughly 13% of the sample.

One collaborating source in Seattle enrolled patients during active infection and followed them longitudinally through the course of disease. Collaborating institutions collected whole blood in K2EDTA tubes following their own protocols. For TCRbeta analysis, collaborators shipped samples as frozen whole blood, isolated PBMCs, or DNA extracted from either of those sample types. In regard to this clone: The specificity of this receptor is unknown. No base qualities exist here, and no much larger clone lies one base off it.

The sequence came from a woman between 45 and 60 years old with COVID-19, enrolled during active disease. The sequenced sample consisted of peripheral blood.

The CDR3 protein: CASSSIALAKNIQYF. The DNA sequence reads TGTGCCAGCAGCTCCATCGCACTAGCCAAAAACATTCAGTACTTC. The chain is encoded by TRBV6-5 joined to TRBJ2-4; the D gene lacks a confident call. Including the terminal cysteine and phenylalanine, the CDR3 comprises 15 residues. Only the CDR3 DNA stays, 45 bases, in frame from base 1. V drops 6 bases and J drops 0 bases, leaving 12 bases in between. As encoded in the germline V gene, CDR1 is MNHEY while CDR2 is SVGAGI.